This entry lists 8 T cell receptor beta chains sequenced from one sample in a study of cytomegalovirus exposure and HLA in healthy donors. PCR was performed using 60 Vbeta and 13 Jbeta primers. Assay used: immunoSEQ multiplex PCR; TCRdb lists only in-frame clones, some missing. In total, the table holds around 210,000 clones. Sample: PBMCs. The receptors stem from a girl under 10 years old in good health and CMV-seropositive.

The CDR3 DNA is TGTGCCAGCAGTTACGAGACAGAGAATTCACCCCTCCACTTT. Protein sequence: CASSYETENSPLHF. The chain employs TRBV6-6 and TRBJ1-6; possible D gene TRBD1, 5 bases. Trimming removed 2 bases from V and 7 bases from J, with 9 bases in between. Germline V gene sequence: CDR1 MNHNY, CDR2 SVGAGI (reference sequence). This CDR3 comprises 14 residues.

The rearrangement uses TRBV5-1 and TRBJ2-3; TRBD2 matches 7 bases. CDR3 size: 14 residues. Germline V CDR1 and CDR2: SGHRS, YFSETQ. The V gene end was trimmed by 3 bases and the J gene end by 6 bases; junction bases not matched to a gene: 7. CDR3: CASSWAGEEDTQYF. In DNA form, the CDR3 reads TGCGCCAGCAGCTGGGCGGGAGAGGAGGATACGCAGTATTTT.

The CDR3, as DNA: TGTGCCAGCAGCTTAGCGCTCAGTCAGGGGGGCACCTACAATGAGCAGTTCTTC. It translates to CASSLALSQGGTYNEQFF. V is TRBV7-9 and J is TRBJ2-1, with D possibly being TRBD1 (7 bases). With 0 bases removed from V and 2 bases from J, the gap between germline ends came to 17 bases. Germline V gives CDR1 SEHNR, CDR2 FQNEAQ (reference sequence). The CDR3 contains 18 residues.

This chain joins TRBV25-1 and TRBJ1-5; D uncertain. This CDR3 is built from 13 residues. Trimming left V 3 bases short and J 6 bases short, with 9 bases between. Germline V lookup: CDR1 MGHDK, CDR2 SYGVNS. The CDR3 here is CASSDLGSQPQHF. CDR3 DNA sequence: TGTGCCAGCAGTGACTTAGGGAGTCAGCCCCAGCATTTT.

The J gene is TRBJ2-1, the V gene TRBV10-1; 11 nucleotides match TRBD2. The germline V gene encodes CDR1 WNHNN and CDR2 SYGVQD (reference sequence). J gave up 6 bases and V 2 bases, and 6 bases lay outside the gene matches. The CDR3 covers 16 residues. As DNA, the CDR3 is TGCGCCAGCAGTGAGAGAAGACTAGCGGGGATCAATGAGCAGTTCTTC. It codes for CASSERRLAGINEQFF.

This chain joins TRBV7-2 and TRBJ2-1, with D possibly being TRBD2 (6 bases). The V gene lost 5 bases and the J gene lost 3 bases, with 14 bases spanning the gap. This CDR3 has 15 residues. Germline CDR1 and CDR2: SGHTA and FQGNSA. DNA for the CDR3: TGTGCCAGCAGCCTACCTAGCGCCCGCTACAATGAGCAGTTCTTC. Protein product: CASSLPSARYNEQFF. The entire variable domain, with the rest obtained from reference TRBV7-2 and TRBJ2-1, is as follows: GAGVSQSPSNKVTEKGKDVELRCDPISGHTALYWYRQSLGQGLEFLIYFQGNSAPDKSGLPSDRFSAERTGGSVSTLTIQRTQQEDSAVYLCASSLPSARYNEQFFGPGTRLTVL.

The chain combines TRBV7-9 with TRBJ2-6, with D possibly TRBD1 on 6 matching bases. Germline CDR1 and CDR2: SEHNR and FQNEAQ (reference sequence). This CDR3 has 19 residues. V shed 4 bases and J shed 5 bases, with 24 bases lying between them. The CDR3 sequence: CASSSQGQLTHKWANVLTF. CDR3 bases: TGTGCCAGCAGCTCACAGGGCCAGCTCACCCATAAGTGGGCCAACGTCCTGACTTTC.

This rearrangement joins TRBV6-4 to TRBJ2-2, with TRBD2 identical over 10 bases. Germline loops: CDR1 MRHNA, CDR2 SNTAGT. Trimming removed 4 bases from V and 2 bases from J; junction bases left unmatched: 7. The CDR3 contains 17 residues. This CDR3 reads CASSAVAGGLNTGELFF. In DNA form, the CDR3 reads TGTGCCAGCAGTGCAGTAGCGGGAGGACTTAACACCGGGGAGCTGTTTTTT.